This T cell receptor beta chain appears in the sequencing data of a study of beta chain features in type 1 diabetes. Study at large: Over all samples combined, some 110 million sorted cells were examined.

Overall study results and limits: Significant though moderate, a shortening of TCRB CDR3s appeared in all four CD4+ subsets of Type 1 diabetes patients. Insertions at VDJ junctions were less frequent in type 1 diabetes patients. These patients also deleted more nucleotides at the same junctions.

One heparinised draw of blood, averaging about 110 mL, came from each donor. The V and J ends lost 7 bases and 16 bases, in that order; junction bases with no gene match: 10. Germline V CDR1 and CDR2: GTSNPN, SVGIG (reference sequence). This CDR3 comprises 11 residues. The table lists this clone with a few counts. The antigen is not known. Sequenced material consisted of expressed TCRB transcripts (all of the isolated RNA was reverse transcribed). About 3.7 million reads per sample were averaged for naive, central memory and regulatory samples. Profiled with immunoSEQ multiplex PCR; TCRdb holds only in-frame clones, not every one. The sample lists under 300,000 clones, about 15% seen once, with approximately 0.02% in the top ten.

What was sequenced was naive CD4+ T cells from blood. V and J are TRBV30 and TRBJ1-6; 7 bases match TRBD1. This TCR was sampled from a young man with type 1 diabetes. CDR3 nucleotides: TGTGCCTTTGGGGGACAGACGGGTCTCCACTTT. Protein sequence: CAFGGQTGLHF.